The clone carrying this T cell receptor beta chain has just a few counts. Its antigen is undetermined. Trimming took off 0 bases at V and 1 base at J, with 9 bases between the two ends. This CDR3 spans 15 amino acids. Germline V gene lookup returns CDR1 SEHNR and CDR2 FQNEAQ (reference sequence). All of the donors were Caucasians in good health. The sample comes from a study of identical twins. Study results and limitations: Out-of-frame beta chain sequences displayed weaker excess sharing between twins. There was an excess of low generation probability in the out-of-frame alpha sequences that twins shared.

TCRdb re-derived calls from the 5' RACE reads in MiXCR, one entry per CDR3 protein. The sample lists some 1,600,000 distinct CDR3 sequences, about 32% occurring once. Sequences were obtained from cord blood. This sequence was found in a newborn girl in good health. The chain uses TRBV7-9 and TRBJ1-2; D remains unclear. CDR3 loop: CASSLARHGNYGYTF. CDR3 bases: TGTGCCAGCAGCTTAGCGCGGCACGGTAACTATGGCTACACCTTC.